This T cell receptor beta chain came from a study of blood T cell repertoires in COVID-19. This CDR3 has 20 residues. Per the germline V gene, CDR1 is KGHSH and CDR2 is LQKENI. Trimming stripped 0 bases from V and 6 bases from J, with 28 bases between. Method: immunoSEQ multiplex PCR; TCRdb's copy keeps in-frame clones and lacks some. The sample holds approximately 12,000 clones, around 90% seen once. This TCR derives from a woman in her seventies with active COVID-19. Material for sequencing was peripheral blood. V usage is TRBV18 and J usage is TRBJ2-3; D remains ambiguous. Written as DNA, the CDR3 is TGTGCCAGCTCACCACCGTGGTTTCCGAAAACCGAAAGATCTGAGGATACGCAGTATTTT. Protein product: CASSPPWFPKTERSEDTQYF.